Listed below are T cell receptor beta chains from one sample, sequenced in a study of shared clonotypes between healthy human individuals. Here immunoSEQ multiplex PCR was the method, and the copy in TCRdb shows in-frame clones only, minus some. The sample contains roughly 1,000,000 clones, about 84% of which appear only once. Sequenced input: memory CD4+ T cells from PBMCs. The source of these receptors is a man between 18 and 35 years old in good health. Some clones in this sample may be carry-over from other donors' samples. The CDR3 runs from the conserved cysteine through the conserved F or W. The order of the fields is J gene, clone size, D gene, V gene, CDR3 protein, CDR3 DNA. D genes are given only for firm matches. Clone size is given for some rows only: seen once, a few or many times, or a class if the clone is expanded.

j_call: TRBJ1-2
clone_size: -
d_call: -
v_call: TRBV28
cdr3_aa: CASSFVDPGYGYTF
cdr3_nt: TGTGCCAGCAGTTTTGTGGATCCGGGCTATGGCTACACCTTC

j_call: TRBJ1-1
clone_size: -
d_call: -
v_call: TRBV7-2
cdr3_aa: CASSSRGASGNTEAFF
cdr3_nt: TGTGCCAGCAGCTCAAGGGGCGCTTCCGGGAACACTGAAGCTTTCTTT

j_call: TRBJ1-2
clone_size: -
d_call: TRBD1
v_call: TRBV29-1
cdr3_aa: CSVLTGISVYTF
cdr3_nt: TGCAGCGTTTTGACAGGGATCTCTGTTTACACCTTC

j_call: TRBJ2-2
clone_size: -
d_call: TRBD1
v_call: TRBV4-1
cdr3_aa: CASSQKPGTGWTGELFF
cdr3_nt: TGCGCCAGCAGCCAAAAGCCCGGGACAGGGTGGACCGGGGAGCTGTTTTTT

j_call: TRBJ2-3
clone_size: few
d_call: TRBD2
v_call: TRBV4-1
cdr3_aa: CASSPGPWTSGRGTDTQYF
cdr3_nt: TGCGCCAGCAGCCCCGGCCCCTGGACTAGCGGGAGAGGGACAGATACGCAGTATTTT

j_call: TRBJ1-1
clone_size: -
d_call: -
v_call: TRBV7-2
cdr3_aa: CASSPRTGAYTEAFF
cdr3_nt: TGTGCCAGCAGCCCCCGTACCGGGGCTTACACTGAAGCTTTCTTT

j_call: TRBJ2-7
clone_size: -
d_call: -
v_call: TRBV4-1
cdr3_aa: CASSQGPMGVEQYF
cdr3_nt: TGCGCCAGCAGCCAAGGCCCTATGGGGGTCGAGCAGTACTTC

j_call: TRBJ1-2
clone_size: -
d_call: -
v_call: TRBV7-2
cdr3_aa: CASSRRISGYTF
cdr3_nt: TGTGCCAGCAGCAGACGAATTTCTGGCTACACCTTC

j_call: TRBJ2-5
clone_size: -
d_call: TRBD2
v_call: TRBV20-1
cdr3_aa: CSAGEREQDF
cdr3_nt: TGCAGTGCTGGAGAGCGGGAACAAGACTTC

j_call: TRBJ2-1
clone_size: -
d_call: -
v_call: TRBV2
cdr3_aa: CASRREGRTTYHEQFF
cdr3_nt: TGTGCCAGCAGGAGAGAAGGCAGGACCACATACCATGAGCAGTTCTTC

j_call: TRBJ2-1
clone_size: few
d_call: -
v_call: TRBV7-3
cdr3_aa: CASSLGNEQFF
cdr3_nt: TGTGCCAGCAGCTTGGGGAATGAGCAGTTCTTC

j_call: TRBJ2-1
clone_size: -
d_call: TRBD1
v_call: TRBV7-8
cdr3_aa: CASSFWTGGTYNEQFF
cdr3_nt: TGTGCCAGCAGCTTCTGGACAGGGGGCACCTACAATGAGCAGTTCTTC

j_call: TRBJ2-3
clone_size: -
d_call: -
v_call: TRBV4-1
cdr3_aa: CASSQGAIAARTDTQYF
cdr3_nt: TGCGCCAGCAGCCAAGGGGCTATCGCCGCTCGCACAGATACGCAGTATTTT

j_call: TRBJ2-5
clone_size: -
d_call: TRBD2
v_call: TRBV7-9
cdr3_aa: CASSLGAGVRQETQYF
cdr3_nt: TGTGCCAGCAGCTTAGGGGCGGGGGTTAGACAAGAGACCCAGTACTTC

j_call: TRBJ1-2
clone_size: -
d_call: -
v_call: TRBV6-1
cdr3_aa: CASSVRIYGYTF
cdr3_nt: TGTGCCAGCAGTGTACGGATTTATGGCTACACCTTC

j_call: TRBJ2-1
clone_size: -
d_call: -
v_call: TRBV29-1
cdr3_aa: CSVGRGRAVEQFF
cdr3_nt: TGCAGCGTTGGTCGGGGCAGGGCCGTTGAGCAGTTCTTC